This TCR beta chain was identified in a study of T cells expressing NK-cell markers. TCRdb reanalyzed the 5' RACE reads and collapses them to one entry per CDR3 protein, without DNA. The sample totals about 370,000 distinct CDR3 sequences. Germline values: CDR1 SGHRS, CDR2 YFSETQ. The CDR3 sequence is 14 residues long. The sequencing sample was made of blood T cells: a sorted CD56 or NKG2C T cell subset, CD4+ or CD8+ T cells, or bulk PBMC T cells (not recorded which). The origin of this receptor is a woman between 50 and 59 years old in good health. The gene calls are TRBV5-1 and TRBJ2-1; TCRdb's D gene call, TRBD2, goes unchecked for lack of DNA. The CDR3 reads CASSLAGIGNEQFF.